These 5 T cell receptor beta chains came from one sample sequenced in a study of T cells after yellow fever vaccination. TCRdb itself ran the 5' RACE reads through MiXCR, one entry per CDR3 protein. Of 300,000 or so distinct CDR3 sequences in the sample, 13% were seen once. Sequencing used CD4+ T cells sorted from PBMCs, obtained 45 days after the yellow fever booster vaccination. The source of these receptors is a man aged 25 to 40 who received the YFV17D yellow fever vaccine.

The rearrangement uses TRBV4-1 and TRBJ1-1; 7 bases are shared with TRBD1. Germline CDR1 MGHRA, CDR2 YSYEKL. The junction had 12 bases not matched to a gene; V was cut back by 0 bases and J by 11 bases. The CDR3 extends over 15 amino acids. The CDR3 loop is CASSQESLTGARAFF. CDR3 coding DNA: TGCGCCAGCAGCCAAGAATCTCTCACAGGGGCGAGGGCTTTCTTT.

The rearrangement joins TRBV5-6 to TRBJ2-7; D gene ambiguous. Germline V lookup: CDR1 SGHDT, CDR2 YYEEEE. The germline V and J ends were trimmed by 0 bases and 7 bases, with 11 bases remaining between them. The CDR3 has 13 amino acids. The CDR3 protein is CASSLGSVQEQYF. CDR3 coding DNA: TGTGCCAGCAGCTTGGGATCAGTTCAAGAGCAGTACTTC.

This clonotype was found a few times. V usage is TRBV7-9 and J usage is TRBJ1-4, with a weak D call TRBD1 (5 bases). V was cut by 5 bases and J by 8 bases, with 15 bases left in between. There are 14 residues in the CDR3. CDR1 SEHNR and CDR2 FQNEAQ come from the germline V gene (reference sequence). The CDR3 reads CASSPGQGREKLFF. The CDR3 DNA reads TGTGCCAGCAGCCCCGGACAAGGGAGGGAAAAACTGTTTTTT.

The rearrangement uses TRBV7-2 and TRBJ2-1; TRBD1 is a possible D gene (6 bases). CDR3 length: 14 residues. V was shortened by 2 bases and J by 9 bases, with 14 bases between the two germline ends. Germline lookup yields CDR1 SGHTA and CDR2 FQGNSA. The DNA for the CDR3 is TGTGCCAGCAGCTTAAGGGGGAAACACGCTGAGCAGTTCTTC. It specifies CASSLRGKHAEQFF. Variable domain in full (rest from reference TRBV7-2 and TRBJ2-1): GAGVSQSPSNKVTEKGKDVELRCDPISGHTALYWYRQSLGQGLEFLIYFQGNSAPDKSGLPSDRFSAERTGGSVSTLTIQRTQQEDSAVYLCASSLRGKHAEQFFGPGTRLTVL.

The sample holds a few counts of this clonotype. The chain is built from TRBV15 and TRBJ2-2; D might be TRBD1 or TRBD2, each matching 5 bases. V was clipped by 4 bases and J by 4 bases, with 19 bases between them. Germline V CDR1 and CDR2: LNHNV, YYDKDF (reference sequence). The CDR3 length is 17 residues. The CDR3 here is CATSMTGSPRGTGELFF. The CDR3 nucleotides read TGTGCCACCAGCATGACGGGGTCCCCGAGGGGCACCGGGGAGCTGTTTTTT.